This T cell receptor (beta chain) was obtained from a study of blood T cell repertoires in COVID-19. This clone was recorded only once. Germline CDR1 GTSNPN, CDR2 SVGIG (reference sequence). The V and J ends lost 5 bases and 4 bases respectively, with 15 bases between them. The CDR3 loop spans 14 amino acids. The repertoire was sequenced with immunoSEQ multiplex PCR; TCRdb's copy has only in-frame clones and lacks some. Of tens of thousands of clones listed, 85% to 95% are singletons. The rearrangement joins TRBV30 to TRBJ1-3; the D is unclear. The sequenced material came from peripheral blood. The sequence was collected from a woman aged 60-75 years with active COVID-19. The CDR3 region is CAWGPGLAGNTIYF. CDR3 sequence (DNA): TGTGCCTGGGGCCCGGGTCTTGCAGGAAACACCATATATTTT. The complete variable domain, with remaining parts taken from reference TRBV30 and TRBJ1-3, reads SQTIHQWPATLVQPVGSPLSLECTVEGTSNPNLYWYRQAAGRGLQLLFYSVGIGQISSEVPQNLSASRPQDRQFILSSKKLLLSDSGFYLCAWGPGLAGNTIYFGEGSWLTVV.